The present T cell receptor (beta chain) was sequenced within a study of technical replicates of blood from several donors. Germline CDR1 reads SGHRS; CDR2 reads YFSETQ. CDR3 size: 13 residues. V was clipped by 0 bases and J by 4 bases, with 7 bases between them. Sequencing was performed with immunoSEQ multiplex PCR; in TCRdb, only in-frame clones are kept and a portion is missing. The sample has fewer than 70,000 clones; 90% to 95% are singletons. This receptor was obtained from a human donor in good health. This chain connects TRBV5-1 to TRBJ2-5, with D perhaps TRBD2 (5 bases). Sample: T cells isolated from PBMCs. The CDR3 region is CASSLGERETQYF. The CDR3, as DNA: TGCGCCAGCAGCTTGGGGGAGAGAGAGACCCAGTACTTC.